This TCR beta chain was identified in a study of CD4 T cell repertoires in COVID-19. Study observations and caveats: SARS-CoV and/or HKU1 spike cultures shared between about 6.5 and 27% of SARS-CoV-2 clonotypes.

Germline V lookup: CDR1 LGHDT, CDR2 YNNKEL (reference sequence). V shed 6 bases and J shed 1 base, with 9 bases lying between them. CDR3 size: 13 residues. This clone is medium-sized by share. The antigen remains undetermined. Measured with immunoSEQ multiplex PCR; TCRdb has only the in-frame clones, and not every one. The sample holds over 75,000 clones, 83% seen once. Samples came from patients recovered from mild-to-severe COVID-19. Here the sequenced sample was CD4+ T cells from peripheral blood, taken after recovery from COVID-19. This clonotype originated in a human donor who had COVID-19. The V and J genes are TRBV3-1 (or the pseudogene TRBV3-2) and TRBJ1-1; D is ambiguous. CDR3 bases: TGTGCCAGCAGTGCTATAGGGAACACTGAAGCTTTCTTT. Translating it yields CASSAIGNTEAFF.